Given below is one T cell receptor beta chain in context. Which antigen it targets is not known. Base quality data are lacking; no much larger clone is found one base away. This record comes from a study of blood T cell repertoires in COVID-19 (dated by TCRdb to the early 2020s). Broadly, across the study: Collaborator samples came from the United States, Italy and Spain and covered acute and convalescent phases of COVID-19. The prospective study material was composed of cDNA or gDNA derived from T cells, B-cell-depleted T cells, or PBMCs. The dataset comprised deeply sampled blood TCRbeta repertoires from subjects exposed to, actively infected with, or recovered from COVID-19. The repertoires were released in a freely available public database intended as a resource for research on the immune response to SARS-CoV-2. The samples were drawn from two sources: the first 160 participants of the ongoing ImmuneRACE study, and approximately 1,300 subjects contributed by 6 global collaborators. Nearly every sample came with metadata listing a de-identified subject ID, COVID-19 status, age in years and sex. Where HLA class I and class II types were available, the types were taken from metadata supplied by the sample provider, not from assay-based typing.

TCRbeta CDR3 regions were amplified from genomic DNA using the immunoSEQ Assay, a bias-controlled multiplex PCR. The study's processing was this. The number of nucleated cells in each sample was estimated from the amplification of reference gene primers within the assay. To quantify the absolute abundance of each unique TCRbeta CDR3 rearrangement, sequence reads were collapsed and filtered. Productive Simpson clonality was computed per sample as the square root of Simpson's diversity index over productive rearrangements. Here the immuneACCESS table is served through TCRdb, limited to in-frame sequences with V and J called. Missing clones are a known gap in these copies; in checked studies unresolved V genes cover under half, and the rest lacks a known reason. Clonal size and the V and J genes are those of that table, whereas D and trimming came from the DNA. The sample table records 60,000 or so clones; around 87% of these occur just once. The ten largest clones add up to roughly 7.2% of the sample.

At the junction V is shortened by 8 bases and J by 6 bases, with 20 bases in between. The CDR3 measures 16 amino acids from cysteine to phenylalanine. Of all the DNA, just the CDR3 is kept, 48 bases in frame from base 1. CDR1 KGHSH and CDR2 LQKENI were looked up in the germline V gene. Whole blood was collected in K2EDTA tubes by collaborating institutions according to the institutions' own protocols. For TCRbeta analysis, collaborator samples were shipped as frozen whole blood, as isolated PBMCs, or as DNA extracted from either sample type. Paper-wide results and their limitations: Clinical and demographic metadata were provided uncurated, with the amount varying by source and participant.

Sequenced: peripheral blood. The chain uses TRBV18 and TRBJ1-6; TRBD1 is possibly the D segment (5 matching bases). The sequence came from a man between 60 and 75 years old with acute or convalescent COVID-19. The encoded CDR3 is CASRNREDTFNSPLHF. The sequenced DNA is TGTGCCAGCCGGAATAGGGAGGACACCTTTAATTCACCCCTCCACTTT.